The 20 T cell receptor beta chains listed next were all sequenced from one sample in a study of PD-L1 blockade in urothelial cancer. Generated by immunoSEQ multiplex PCR, the TCRdb table keeps only in-frame clones and is missing some. The sample holds around 100,000 clones, 70% to 90% seen once. The sequencing here drew on PBMCs, taken around atezolizumab (anti-PD-L1) treatment. The receptors stem from a man aged 45-60 years with urothelial cancer.

This rearrangement joins TRBV7-3 to TRBJ2-1, with unresolved D. V lost 1 base, J lost 2 bases, and 9 bases lay in between. The CDR3 runs 15 residues. Germline CDR1 reads SGHTA; CDR2 reads FQGTGA. The CDR3 bases are TGTGCCAGCAGCTTAATGGGCGACGCCTACAATGAGCAGTTCTTC. Protein: CASSLMGDAYNEQFF.

The J gene is TRBJ2-7, the V gene TRBV6-6; TRBD2 matches at 8 bases. Trimming cost V 5 bases and J 4 bases; bases outside gene matches: 13. CDR1 and CDR2 (germline): MNHNY, SVGAGI (reference sequence). The CDR3 sequence is 16 residues long. The CDR3 nucleotides are TGTGCCAGCAGTACCCACTCGGGGGGGAGGGGATACGAGCAGTACTTC. Translation: CASSTHSGGRGYEQYF.

The V call is TRBV5-1, the J call TRBJ2-3; D may be TRBD2 (5 bases). This CDR3 is 16 amino acids long. Trimming cost V 0 bases and J 0 bases, with 11 bases left between them. CDR1 is SGHRS and CDR2 is YFSETQ in the germline V gene. Here the CDR3 reads CASSLAAGPSTDTQYF. For the CDR3, the DNA is TGCGCCAGCAGCTTGGCCGCGGGCCCTAGCACAGATACGCAGTATTTT.

This chain uses TRBV18 with TRBJ2-7, with TRBD2 as a possible D gene (5 bases). Deletions cut 3 bases from V and 7 bases from J, with 13 bases between. Looked up from germline, CDR1 is KGHSH and CDR2 is LQKENI. There are 13 residues in the CDR3. The CDR3 DNA reads TGTGCCAGCTCACCGGGAGTGATACCTGAGCAGTACTTC. Encoded protein: CASSPGVIPEQYF. Combining the CDR3 with reference TRBV18 and TRBJ2-7 gives the whole variable domain NAGVMQNPRHLVRRRGQEARLRCSPMKGHSHVYWYRQLPEEGLKFMVYLQKENIIDESGMPKERFSAEFPKEGPSILRIQQVVRGDSAAYFCASSPGVIPEQYFGPGTRLTVT.

The chain combines TRBV9 with TRBJ2-1; D is uncertain. Germline CDR1 is SGDLS and CDR2 is YYNGEE. Trimming removed 2 bases at V and 3 bases at J, with 9 bases between. The CDR3 length is 14 residues. The CDR3 sequence is CASSVVPNYNEQFF. The CDR3 coding sequence is TGTGCCAGCAGCGTGGTTCCTAACTACAATGAGCAGTTCTTC.

On this clone itself: A junction boundary mismatches the germline segment, possibly from a read error. The rearrangement links TRBV7-7 to TRBJ2-2, with 10 bases aligning to TRBD1. Germline values: CDR1 SSHAT, CDR2 FNYEAQ (reference sequence). The CDR3 sequence is 17 residues long. Written as DNA, the CDR3 is TGTGCTAGCAGCCCGCCCCCGGGACAGGGGTACACCGGGGAGCTGTTTTTT. Encoded protein: CASSPPPGQGYTGELFF.

V and J are TRBV5-5 and TRBJ2-2; the match to TRBD2 covers 7 bases. The CDR3 extends over 14 amino acids. Trimming took 10 bases from V and 3 from J; bases not matched to a gene: 9. Looked up from germline, CDR1 is SGHKS and CDR2 is YYEKEE (reference sequence). The CDR3: CAGGGDAHTGELFF. The CDR3 bases are TGTGCCGGGGGGGGTGACGCGCACACCGGGGAGCTGTTTTTT.

The J gene is TRBJ1-5, the V gene TRBV7-2; perhaps TRBD1 as D (5 bases). Germline loops: CDR1 SGHTA, CDR2 FQGNSA. The CDR3 covers 14 residues. Trimming left V 4 bases short and J 7 bases short, with 14 bases between. CDR3 amino acids: CASSSGGERQPQHF. Here the CDR3 DNA reads TGTGCCAGCAGCTCAGGAGGGGAGAGGCAGCCCCAGCATTTT. Combining the CDR3 with reference TRBV7-2 and TRBJ1-5 gives the whole variable domain GAGVSQSPSNKVTEKGKDVELRCDPISGHTALYWYRQSLGQGLEFLIYFQGNSAPDKSGLPSDRFSAERTGGSVSTLTIQRTQQEDSAVYLCASSSGGERQPQHFGDGTRLSIL.

This clone has only a few counts. The rearrangement links TRBV5-1 to TRBJ1-1; D is perhaps TRBD1 (5 bases). V was clipped by 7 bases and J by 1 base, with 11 bases between them. The length of the CDR3 is 13 residues. Germline V gene sequence: CDR1 SGHRS, CDR2 YFSETQ. The DNA for the CDR3 is TGCGCCAGCGCCGTCGGGGGGAACACTGAAGCTTTCTTT. Encoded protein: CASAVGGNTEAFF.

V usage is TRBV5-1 and J usage is TRBJ2-3; tentatively, D is TRBD1 (5 bases). The germline CDR1 and CDR2 sequences are SGHRS and YFSETQ. Trimming took off 4 bases at V and 2 bases at J, with 17 bases between the two ends. CDR3 length equals 16 residues. The CDR3 loop reads CASSPAVGAYTDTQYF. CDR3 nucleotide sequence: TGCGCCAGCAGCCCGGCGGTAGGGGCTTACACAGATACGCAGTATTTT.

The gene calls are TRBV6-5 and TRBJ1-6; TRBD1 is a possible D gene (5 bases). The germline V gene encodes CDR1 MNHEY and CDR2 SVGAGI. CDR3 size: 16 residues. Trimming shortened V by 0 bases and J by 10 bases, and 16 bases separated the two germline ends. CDR3 in DNA: TGTGCCAGCAGTTACTCGGGTTCGCAGGGTGGCTCACCCCTCCACTTT. As protein: CASSYSGSQGGSPLHF.

The CDR3 bases are TGTGCCAGCAATCTTGGGACAGGGTTGGGTACAGATACGCAGTATTTT. It is translated as CASNLGTGLGTDTQYF. V and J are TRBV28 and TRBJ2-3; TRBD1 aligns across 9 bases. CDR1 is MDHEN, CDR2 SYDVKM, per germline. The ends lost 7 bases at V and 3 bases at J; junction bases unmatched: 11. The CDR3 extends over 16 amino acids.

The CDR3 region has the DNA TGTGCCTGGAATCGGGGACTTTCAATCTACGAGCAGTACTTC. It codes for CAWNRGLSIYEQYF. This chain connects TRBV30 to TRBJ2-7; D might be TRBD2 (6 bases). V gave up 4 bases and J gave up 3 bases, with 16 bases separating them. Germline CDR1 is GTSNPN and CDR2 is SVGIG (reference sequence). The CDR3 is 14 amino acids.

This sequence joins TRBV18 and TRBJ2-2; D is unclear. The CDR3 loop spans 15 amino acids. Germline lookup yields CDR1 KGHSH and CDR2 LQKENI. The germline V and J ends were trimmed by 1 base and 2 bases, with 8 bases remaining between them. This CDR3 reads CASSPRAPNTGELFF. The CDR3 bases are TGTGCCAGCTCACCACGGGCGCCTAACACCGGGGAGCTGTTTTTT.

J is TRBJ2-3 and V is TRBV5-6; TRBD2 aligns across 9 bases. CDR3 size: 15 residues. V trimming: 1 base; J trimming: 0 bases; junction bases outside the gene matches: 0. The germline CDR1 and CDR2 sequences are SGHDT and YYEEEE. The DNA for the CDR3 is TGTGCCAGCAGCTTGACTAGCGGGAGCACAGATACGCAGTATTTT. It translates to CASSLTSGSTDTQYF.

The J gene is TRBJ1-2, the V gene TRBV6-6, with TRBD1 as a possible D gene (5 bases). V was cut by 2 bases and J by 2 bases, with 15 bases left in between. The CDR3 spans 16 residues. CDR1 is MNHNY, CDR2 SVGAGI, per germline (reference sequence). The chain's CDR3 is CASSYDDSRPNYGYTF. CDR3 DNA: TGTGCCAGCAGTTACGATGACAGTCGACCGAACTATGGCTACACCTTC.

The genes are TRBV2 and TRBJ2-3; 14 nucleotides line up with TRBD2. J gave up 7 bases and V 6 bases, and 9 bases lay outside the gene matches. The CDR3 spans 16 residues. Per germline, CDR1 SNHLY and CDR2 FYNNEI. The CDR3 here is CASRAGLAGATYTQYF. DNA of the CDR3: TGTGCCAGCAGGGCGGGACTAGCGGGAGCAACCTATACGCAGTATTTT.

The chain's CDR3 is CASSDMNSPLHF. For the CDR3, the DNA is TGTGCCAGCAGTGACATGAATTCACCCCTCCACTTT. J is TRBJ1-6 and V is TRBV2; D is uncertain. The CDR3 covers 12 residues. CDR1 and CDR2 from the germline V gene are SNHLY and FYNNEI. Trimming removed 3 bases at V and 7 bases at J, with 4 bases between.

The chain combines TRBV7-9 with TRBJ2-7; possible D gene TRBD1, 5 bases. CDR3 length equals 12 residues. CDR1 is SEHNR and CDR2 is FQNEAQ in the germline V gene (reference sequence). The ends were cut back, 5 bases at V and 1 base at J, with 6 bases in the middle. The CDR3 protein is CASSRQSYEQYF. The CDR3 DNA is TGTGCCAGCAGCCGACAGTCCTACGAGCAGTACTTC.

The chain couples TRBV18 to TRBJ1-5; D gene ambiguous. The length of the CDR3 is 16 residues. The V end lost 3 bases, the J end lost 0 bases, and 12 bases lay between the germline ends. The germline V gene encodes CDR1 KGHSH and CDR2 LQKENI. CDR3 residues: CASSPGGIYSNQPQHF. The DNA of the CDR3 is TGTGCCAGCTCACCCGGCGGGATCTATAGCAATCAGCCCCAGCATTTT.